This is a list of T cell receptor beta chains from one sample in a study of cytomegalovirus exposure and HLA in healthy donors. Using immunoSEQ multiplex PCR, the repertoire was profiled, and TCRdb retains in-frame clones only, with some absent. The sample yields approximately 170,000 clones, roughly 70% seen once. The sample comprised PBMCs. The receptor set was obtained from a girl between 10 and 17 years old in good health and CMV-seronegative. Each CDR3 is given with its conserved first and last residue. A D gene is named only where the DNA matches it firmly. Some rows mark clone size as missing; the rest say once, few, many or name a class of expanded clone.

TRBJ1-1,few,13,TRBD1,TRBV6-1,TGTGCCAGCAGTGAATTTGGGACAGATGAAGCTTTCTTT,CASSEFGTDEAFF
TRBJ1-5,.,13,.,TRBV6-5,TGTGCCAGCAGTGAAACACCGAATCAGCCCCAGCATTTT,CASSETPNQPQHF
TRBJ2-3,.,18,.,TRBV6-1,TGTGCCAGCAGTGAACAGGCTAGCGGGACAGGGGTGACAGATACGCAGTATTTT,CASSEQASGTGVTDTQYF
TRBJ2-7,.,14,TRBD1,TRBV6-5,TGTGCCAGCAGTTCCGGACAGGGTTCCTACGAGCAGTACTTC,CASSSGQGSYEQYF
TRBJ1-4,.,18,TRBD1,TRBV30,TGTGCCTGGAGTGGGTGGGGACAGGGGGAATTCACTAATGAAAAACTGTTTTTT,CAWSGWGQGEFTNEKLFF
TRBJ2-3,once,17,TRBD2,TRBV14,TGTGCCAGCAGCCAAGAAGCGGCTAGCGGGGGAACAGATACGCAGTATTTT,CASSQEAASGGTDTQYF
TRBJ1-2,.,13,TRBD1,TRBV27,TGTGCCAGCAGTTTGACAGGGGGCCATGGCTACACCTTC,CASSLTGGHGYTF
TRBJ1-1,.,16,.,TRBV5-1,TGCGCCAGCAGCTTGGGACAGGAGTTCATGAACACTGAAGCTTTCTTT,CASSLGQEFMNTEAFF
TRBJ2-5,.,12,.,TRBV6-6,TGTGCCGCGGACACCGATGGGGAGACCCAGTACTTC,CAADTDGETQYF
TRBJ1-3,.,16,.,TRBV7-9,TGTGCCAGCAGCCCAGCAGGTCTAGCCTCTGGAAACACCATATATTTT,CASSPAGLASGNTIYF
TRBJ1-1,few,13,.,TRBV6-6,TGTGCCAGCAGCCACCAGGGAGGCACTGAAGCTTTCTTT,CASSHQGGTEAFF
TRBJ1-1,.,15,.,TRBV13,TGTGCCAGCACCCCCCCAGGAAGGTCGAACACTGAAGCTTTCTTT,CASTPPGRSNTEAFF
TRBJ1-3,once,17,TRBD1,TRBV5-1,TGCGCCAGCAGCCAACTCGGACAGGGGGCGTCGGGGAACACCATATATTTT,CASSQLGQGASGNTIYF
TRBJ1-6,.,10,.,TRBV10-3,TGTGCCTTCACCCGTTCACCCCTCCACTTT,CAFTRSPLHF
TRBJ1-1,.,12,.,TRBV25-1,TGTGCCAGCAGCTACAGTAACACTGAAGCTTTCTTT,CASSYSNTEAFF
TRBJ1-4,.,15,.,TRBV30,TGTGCCTGGAGTGGACGACAGGAGCTTAATGAAAAACTGTTTTTT,CAWSGRQELNEKLFF
TRBJ1-1,.,14,TRBD1,TRBV27,TGTGCCAGCAGTCCACAGGGGGCAAGGACTGAAGCTTTCTTT,CASSPQGARTEAFF
TRBJ2-5,.,17,TRBD2,TRBV4-1,TGCGCCAGCAGCCCAATCGTCGGGGGGGTGGAGCAAGAGACCCAGTACTTC,CASSPIVGGVEQETQYF
TRBJ2-7,.,12,TRBD1,TRBV2,TGTGCCAGCAGCAGGACAGGCCCAGAGCAGTACTTC,CASSRTGPEQYF
TRBJ1-5,.,15,.,TRBV7-2,TGTGCCAGCAGCCTGGAGGGGAGATTGGATCAGCCCCAGCATTTT,CASSLEGRLDQPQHF
TRBJ1-1,.,14,TRBD1,TRBV7-6,TGTGCCAGCAGCACTGGACAGGGGGACACTGAAGCTTTCTTT,CASSTGQGDTEAFF
TRBJ1-5,.,14,TRBD1,TRBV19,TGTGCCAGTAGTCATGACAGGGCGGATCAGCCCCAGCATTTT,CASSHDRADQPQHF
TRBJ1-1,few,14,.,TRBV5-1,TGCGCCAGCAGCTTTTACAGGGAAGGCACTGAAGCTTTCTTT,CASSFYREGTEAFF
TRBJ2-7,few,14,TRBD2,TRBV4-1,TGCGCCAGCAGCCAGGCGGGGGGCTCCTACGAGCAGTACTTC,CASSQAGGSYEQYF
TRBJ2-7,.,12,.,TRBV11-2,TGTGCCAGCAGCTTAGATGAAGGAGGGCAGTACTTC,CASSLDEGGQYF
TRBJ1-1,few,13,.,TRBV9,TGTGCCAGCAGCGTAGCCCGGAACACTGAAGCTTTCTTT,CASSVARNTEAFF
TRBJ1-1,.,11,.,TRBV29-1,TGCAGCGTTCAGGTGAACACTGAAGCTTTCTTT,CSVQVNTEAFF
TRBJ2-3,.,12,.,TRBV9,TGTGCCAGCAGCGATGTAGCAGATACGCAGTATTTT,CASSDVADTQYF
TRBJ2-5,.,17,TRBD2,TRBV9,TGTGCCAGCAGCCCAGAGACGGGACTAGCGGGGTCTGAGACCCAGTACTTC,CASSPETGLAGSETQYF
TRBJ2-3,.,15,TRBD1,TRBV9,TGTGCCAGCAGCGTCGGCAGGGGGAGCGCAGATACGCAGTATTTT,CASSVGRGSADTQYF
TRBJ2-1,.,16,TRBD1,TRBV6-1,TGTGCCAGCAGTGAGTCCGGGACAGGGGGATTCGGTGAGCAGTTCTTC,CASSESGTGGFGEQFF
TRBJ2-5,once,10,.,TRBV20-1,TGCAGTGCTAGCATCGAGACCCAGTACTTC,CSASIETQYF
TRBJ1-1,.,13,.,TRBV6-5,TGTGCCAGCAGTTACCCCGGGAACACTGAAGCTTTCTTT,CASSYPGNTEAFF
TRBJ1-6,.,15,TRBD1,TRBV19,TGTGCCAGTAAATTAACAGGGGTGGAAAATTCACCCCTCCACTTT,CASKLTGVENSPLHF
TRBJ2-5,.,16,.,TRBV2,TGTGCCAGCAGTCTAAAATCGTTACAGGGACAAGAGACCCAGTACTTC,CASSLKSLQGQETQYF
TRBJ1-1,.,14,TRBD1,TRBV2,TGTGCCAGCAGTGAAGGCCAGGGGGGCACTGAAGCTTTCTTT,CASSEGQGGTEAFF
TRBJ1-1,.,13,TRBD1,TRBV6-1,TGTGCCAGCAGTGAAGCGCCCGGGACAGGGACTTTCTTT,CASSEAPGTGTFF
TRBJ1-4,few,13,.,TRBV6-5,TGTGCCAGCAGTTACAGCCTTAATGAAAAACTGTTTTTT,CASSYSLNEKLFF
TRBJ1-5,.,14,TRBD1,TRBV27,TGTGCCAGCAGTCCGACAGGGACCAATCAGCCCCAGCATTTT,CASSPTGTNQPQHF
TRBJ2-5,.,14,.,TRBV7-3,TGTGCCAGCAGCGCCCCCCGGACAGAAGAGACCCAGTACTTC,CASSAPRTEETQYF
TRBJ2-5,.,16,.,TRBV11-2,TGTGCCAGCAGCTTATTTACGGACCCGTCGGGGGAGACCCAGTACTTC,CASSLFTDPSGETQYF
TRBJ1-5,.,14,TRBD1,TRBV19,TGTGCCAGTAGCACCTCACAGGGGAGTCAGCCCCAGCATTTT,CASSTSQGSQPQHF
TRBJ2-7,few,14,.,TRBV13,TGTGCCAGCAGCCATTCGGGAAACTCCTACGAGCAGTACTTC,CASSHSGNSYEQYF
TRBJ2-5,.,12,.,TRBV7-8,TGTGCCAGCAGCTTAGGACAGGAGACCCAGTACTTC,CASSLGQETQYF
TRBJ2-5,.,16,TRBD2,TRBV27,TGTGCCAGCAGTTCCCAGGGACTAGCGGGGATCGAGACCCAGTACTTC,CASSSQGLAGIETQYF
TRBJ1-2,.,15,TRBD1,TRBV5-6,TGTGCCAGCAGCCGCGTTGACAGGGGGCATTCTGGCTACACCTTC,CASSRVDRGHSGYTF
TRBJ1-5,once,14,.,TRBV11-3,TGTGCCAGCAGCTTAGGGGCAGAAAATCAGCCCCAGCATTTT,CASSLGAENQPQHF
TRBJ2-7,once,15,.,TRBV6-5,TGTGCCAGCAGTTACTCGGCAGATTCAACCTACGAGCAGTACTTC,CASSYSADSTYEQYF
TRBJ2-3,.,13,.,TRBV30,TGTGCCTGGAGACTAGTCGGCACAGATACGCAGTATTTT,CAWRLVGTDTQYF
TRBJ1-6,.,15,TRBD1,TRBV25-1,TGTGCCAGCGAGACAGGGTCCGCCTATAATTCACCCCTCCACTTT,CASETGSAYNSPLHF
TRBJ1-5,.,16,TRBD1,TRBV30,TGTGCCTGGAGTACCGGGGACAGCATTAGCAATCAGCCCCAGCATTTT,CAWSTGDSISNQPQHF
TRBJ1-1,.,16,.,TRBV10-2,TGCGCCAGCAGTGACCCACAGGGATTGGTGAACACTGAAGCTTTCTTT,CASSDPQGLVNTEAFF
TRBJ2-7,few,13,.,TRBV2,TGTGCCACTTTAGGAGGGAGTTCCTACGAGCAGTACTTC,CATLGGSSYEQYF
TRBJ2-5,.,12,.,TRBV10-1,TGCGCCAGCAGTCAGGGAGGAGAGACCCAGTACTTC,CASSQGGETQYF
TRBJ1-5,few,17,TRBD1,TRBV4-1,TGCGCCAGCAGCCACCCGCCAGGGCAGGGGGTCGGACAGCCCCAGCATTTT,CASSHPPGQGVGQPQHF
TRBJ1-4,.,15,TRBD1,TRBV23-1,TGCGCCAGGCCGTGGGGACAGGATCTTTTCGAAAAACTGTTTTTT,CARPWGQDLFEKLFF
TRBJ2-1,few,15,.,TRBV7-2,TGTGCCAGCAGCTTAGGTCGGGGGGCCAGCGCTGAGCAGTTCTTC,CASSLGRGASAEQFF